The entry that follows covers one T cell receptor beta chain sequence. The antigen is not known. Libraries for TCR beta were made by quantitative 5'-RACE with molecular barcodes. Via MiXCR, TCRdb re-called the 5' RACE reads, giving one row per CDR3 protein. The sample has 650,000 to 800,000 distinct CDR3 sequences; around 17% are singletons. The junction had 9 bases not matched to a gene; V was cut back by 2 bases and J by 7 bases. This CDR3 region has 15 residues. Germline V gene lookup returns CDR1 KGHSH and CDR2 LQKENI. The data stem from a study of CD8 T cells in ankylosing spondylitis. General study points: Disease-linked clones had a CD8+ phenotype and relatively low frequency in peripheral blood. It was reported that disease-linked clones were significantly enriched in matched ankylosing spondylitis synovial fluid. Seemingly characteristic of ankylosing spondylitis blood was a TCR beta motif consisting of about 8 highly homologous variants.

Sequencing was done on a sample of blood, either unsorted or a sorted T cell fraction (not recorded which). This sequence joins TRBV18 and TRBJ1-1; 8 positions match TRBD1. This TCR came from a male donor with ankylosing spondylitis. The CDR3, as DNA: TGTGCCAGCTCACCATCTCAGGGGGCGTCTGATGAAGCTTTCTTT. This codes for CASSPSQGASDEAFF.